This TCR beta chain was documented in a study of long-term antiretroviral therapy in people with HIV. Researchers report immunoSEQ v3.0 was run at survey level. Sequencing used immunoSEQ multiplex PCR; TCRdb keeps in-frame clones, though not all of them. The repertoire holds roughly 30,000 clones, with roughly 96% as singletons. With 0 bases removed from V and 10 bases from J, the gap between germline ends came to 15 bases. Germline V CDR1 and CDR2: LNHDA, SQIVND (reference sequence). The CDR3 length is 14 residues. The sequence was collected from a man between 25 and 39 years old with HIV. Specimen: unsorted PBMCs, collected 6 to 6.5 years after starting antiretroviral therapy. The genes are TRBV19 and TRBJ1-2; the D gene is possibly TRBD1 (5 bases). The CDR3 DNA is TGTGCCAGTAGTATAGATTGGGGGGATTCTGTCTACACCTTC. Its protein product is CASSIDWGDSVYTF.